The entry below describes one TCR beta chain. The antigen remains unidentified. Only in-frame clones appear in the TCRdb table, and some are missing; sequencing was by immunoSEQ multiplex PCR. The sample shows around 50,000 clones, approximately 70% of them seen only once. This CDR3 spans 13 amino acids. V shed 4 bases and J shed 6 bases, with 11 bases lying between them. Germline-derived CDR1 and CDR2 are SGHRS and YFSETQ. This entry belongs to a study of vaccination effects on CD4 cells after COVID-19. Across the study: Viral peptide pool expansion of antigen-specific CD4+ T cells preceded sequencing in the ViraFEST assay. Cultures used 1.5 million to 2 million PBMC per well, approximately 10 IU/ml IL-2 and 10 ug/ml peptides.

Investigators separated out CD4+ T cells once approximately 10 days of culture had passed. General study points: Whether induced by infection or by vaccine, clones showed marked clonal contraction late after vaccination.

The J gene is TRBJ1-5, the V gene TRBV5-1; the D gene is possibly TRBD1 (6 bases). Sequencing was performed on CD4+ T cells from PBMCs cultured without peptide, taken before COVID-19 vaccination. The source is a human donor who received a COVID-19 vaccine. The CDR3 DNA reads as TGCGCCAGCAGCCCTGTAGGGGGTCAGCCCCAGCATTTT. It translates to CASSPVGGQPQHF.